This T cell receptor beta chain was obtained from a study of T cell changes during pregnancy in multiple sclerosis. CDR3 length: 15 residues. The germline V and J ends were trimmed by 7 bases and 0 bases, with 14 bases remaining between them. Germline V gene data show CDR1 as MDHEN and CDR2 as SYDVKM. Data came from immunoSEQ multiplex PCR; TCRdb stores just in-frame clones and leaves some out. Of approximately 44,000 clones listed, around 90% are singletons. The sequence was obtained from a female donor in good health, enrolled as a control in a pregnancy study. The sequencing here drew on CD4+ T cells from peripheral blood mononuclear cells, taken in the second trimester of pregnancy. The chain joins TRBV28 to TRBJ2-3; tentatively, D is TRBD2 (6 bases). The CDR3 here is CASNPGGTSTDTQYF. Here the CDR3 DNA reads TGTGCCAGCAACCCGGGCGGGACTAGCACAGATACGCAGTATTTT. The full variable domain, in which reference TRBV28 and TRBJ2-3 provide the parts outside the CDR3, is DVKVTQSSRYLVKRTGEKVFLECVQDMDHENMFWYRQDPGLGLRLIYFSYDVKMKEKGDIPEGYSVSREKKERFSLILESASTNQTSMYLCASNPGGTSTDTQYFGPGTRLTVL.